This T cell receptor (beta chain) is drawn from a study of blood T cell repertoires in COVID-19. Study in general: Material from acute and convalescent COVID-19 was sourced from the United States, Italy and Spain.

This CDR3 spans 12 amino acids. Trimming pared 2 bases from V and 4 bases from J, leaving 4 bases between. CDR1 and CDR2 from the germline V gene are SGHTA and FQGTGA. Data came from immunoSEQ multiplex PCR; TCRdb stores just in-frame clones and leaves some out. The table shows about 330,000 clones, with 80% to 90% occurring only once. V is TRBV7-3 and J is TRBJ2-3; no clear D. The material sequenced was peripheral blood. This TCR derives from a man between 25 and 39 years old with COVID-19, enrolled during active disease. The CDR3 region has the DNA TGTGCCAGCAGCTTAGAGTCAGATACGCAGTATTTT. The encoded protein is CASSLESDTQYF.